The rows below give T cell receptor beta chains drawn from one sample of a study of blood T cells in healthy people across ages. Each CDR3 protein is one row after TCRdb ran MiXCR on the 5' RACE reads. This table has 450,000 to 700,000 distinct CDR3 sequences, 27% appearing once. Sequenced: blood. These receptors came from a woman in her 70s in good health. CDR3s include the opening cysteine and the closing phenylalanine or tryptophan. The D gene is left open where the match is weak.

v_call: TRBV7-8; d_call: .; cdr3_aa: CASGPWGRTYEQYF
v_call: TRBV11-1; d_call: .; cdr3_aa: CASSFGHPEQYF
v_call: TRBV18; d_call: .; cdr3_aa: CASSRKADSYYSGANVLTF
v_call: TRBV3-1; d_call: .; cdr3_aa: CASSQQGSDEKLFF
v_call: TRBV29-1; d_call: TRBD1; cdr3_aa: CSVQGAPGEKLFF
v_call: TRBV9; d_call: TRBD2; cdr3_aa: CASSRSGDQETQYF
v_call: TRBV7-3; d_call: TRBD2; cdr3_aa: CASSFMGGGTRGETQYF
v_call: TRBV20-1; d_call: TRBD1; cdr3_aa: CSARGQGFEQFF
v_call: TRBV9; d_call: .; cdr3_aa: CASSPAYGPNTEAFF
v_call: TRBV7-2; d_call: .; cdr3_aa: CASSLDRNQRTQYF
v_call: TRBV5-1; d_call: .; cdr3_aa: CASSLLLHTTNEKLFF
v_call: TRBV3-1; d_call: TRBD2; cdr3_aa: CASSQRTSVFETQYF
v_call: TRBV5-1; d_call: .; cdr3_aa: CASSMTGSEKLFF
v_call: TRBV7-2; d_call: TRBD2; cdr3_aa: CASSSPGLAGYNEQFF
v_call: TRBV20-1; d_call: .; cdr3_aa: CSAHTATRPDTQYF